This T cell receptor (beta chain) was sequenced during a study of shared clonotypes between healthy human individuals (TCRdb year 2020). In terms of the full investigation: The cohort included three men and two women between 18 and 49 years of age. For each donor, CD4 naive and CD4 memory were each run on three plates, CD8 naive on two plates, and CD8 memory on one plate. The study deeply sequenced blood TCR repertoires of five healthy adults to estimate repertoire size and the extent of clonotype sharing between individuals. Different laboratories and diverse techniques were used to prepare libraries and sequence TCR repertoires, to increase sequencing depth and limit assay-specific biases. Each donor's leukapheresis produced roughly between roughly 0.85 and 10 billion PBMCs.

Sequences SGHRS (CDR1) and YFSETQ (CDR2) are obtained from the germline V gene. V is trimmed back by 1 base and J by 3 bases, and the junction contains 11 bases that no gene match accounts for. The CDR3 starts with the cysteine, ends with the phenylalanine, and has 17 residues. Of the read, only the CDR3 DNA is kept; its 51 bases are in frame from base 1. Worth noting for this clone: There is no known antigen for this receptor. The sample holds no much larger clone one base away, and base qualities are not on file.

What the study reported, not specific to this receptor: Based on pairwise subsampling, the degree of clonotype sharing among donors was expected to be affected by sequencing depth. Compared with non-shared clonotypes, the clonotypes found in all four sorted-subset donors had higher generation probabilities. The small number of donors limited the genetic and exposure-history diversity represented. Sampling was restricted to blood, and TCR repertoires in tissue are likely to differ from TCR repertoires in blood. Approximately 5% of naive CD4, around 3.5% of naive CD8, approximately 2% of memory CD4, and around 0.4% of memory CD8 clonotypes were shared across several donors. Rarefaction of sorted-subset datasets indicated incomplete sequencing despite the large sequencing depth. Estimated clonotype richness was generally larger for naive than for memory subsets.

Using the deep immunoSEQ assay, multiplex PCR amplified TCR CDR3 regions from genomic DNA. Extracted genomic DNA from each cell subset was distributed evenly across all wells of several immunoSEQ 96-well plates, and each plate was treated as a replicate. For sorted subsets, each replicate PCR was loaded with roughly 0.2 ug genomic DNA, equivalent to 30,000 to 35,000 T cell genomes. Purified libraries were quantified with a Qubit 3.0 fluorometer, sized on a Bioanalyzer 2100, and re-quantified with the KAPA Library Quantification kit. Each immunoSEQ 96-well plate was sequenced on its own single-read 150-cycle Illumina NextSeq 550 flow cell. Per the original workflow: Because only junctional sequences without quality scores were contained in the immunoSEQ output, filtering matching that applied to full-length reads could not be performed. Sequences were annotated with PyIR, a Python wrapper for IgBLAST v1.9, using IMGT germline references to assign V/J genes and CDR3. Any read was removed if the V/J assignment was weak (E-value above 1e-6), the CDR3 was missing, or the read contained stop codons, out-of-frame junctions, or ambiguous translated residues. A V3J clonotype was defined by an identical inferred V gene, J gene, and CDR3 amino acid sequence. To compute the percentage overlap between repertoires, the number of shared unique clonotypes was divided by the size of the smaller repertoire. Richness of each repertoire was evaluated using RTK rarefaction, the Chao1 estimator, and Recon v2.1 estimates of unobserved clonotypes. Generation probabilities for all TCRbeta clonotypes obtained by the gDNA method from four donors were computed using OLGA. In its TCRdb copy, this immuneACCESS table keeps in-frame sequences only and misses some clones. Where compared with another copy, unresolved V genes explain less than half of these, and the others have no known cause. Clone size and the V and J calls come from that table; the DNA yielded D and trimming. The sample data list approximately 530,000 clones, and 90% to 96% of these were observed just once. The ten largest clones add up to roughly 0.06% of the sample.

The donors were healthy, HIV-negative adults with no recently reported acute infections or vaccinations. Every donor was a Caucasian adult residing in Nashville, Tennessee, USA. CD4+ T cells were enriched by magnetic negative selection, after which naive cells were positively selected on CD45RA and the negative fraction was taken as the memory subset. Blood was obtained by leukapheresis, after which PBMCs were separated by Ficoll-Histopaque density gradient centrifugation and cryopreserved in liquid nitrogen vapor phase. Purity and quantity of every magnetically sorted T cell population were checked by analytical flow cytometry. Genomic DNA was isolated from every sorted fraction and measured by UV absorbance on a Nanodrop 2000c.

The sample was naive CD4+ T cells sorted from blood. The sample's cell subset or site label is to be understood as: CD45RA+ positively selected. Recombination joined TRBV5-1 with TRBJ2-3; 7 of the junction bases match TRBD2. The TCR comes from a woman aged 25 to 39 in good health. The DNA sequence is as follows: TGCGCCAGCAGCTTGTTCCCCACGGGAGGCGGGACAGATACGCAGTATTTT. Its protein product is CASSLFPTGGGTDTQYF.